This T cell receptor (beta chain) is drawn from a study of T cell repertoires in cytomegalovirus infection. Overall study: Indications came from public TCR beta signatures; they pointed to CMV infection and to a matching HLA type. Study-wide results and limits: There were carriers of CMV plus the relevant HLA, and cumulative public TCR beta family frequency identified them. HLA-C-restricted CMV-specific TCR beta clonotypes were dominant in the ex vivo response.

This CDR3 is 13 amino acids long. V lost 3 bases and J 2 bases, leaving 5 bases between the germline ends. Germline V gene sequence: CDR1 SGHVS, CDR2 FNYEAQ. TCRdb re-derived calls from the reads in MiXCR, one entry per CDR3 protein. Found here are some 110,000 distinct CDR3 sequences, roughly 9.1% of them singletons; the top ten hold approximately 33%. Many counts were recorded for this clonotype. What it binds is unknown. The chain uses TRBV7-6 and TRBJ2-1; D perhaps matches TRBD1 (5 bases). The receptor comes from a human donor in good health (CMV status not recorded). Some clones in this sample may be carry-over from other donors' samples. The sample consisted of PBMCs, sequenced either directly or after in vitro stimulation (not recorded which). In nucleotides, the CDR3 is TGTGCCAGCAGCTTGGGGCCCTACAATGAGCAGTTCTTC. Encoded protein: CASSLGPYNEQFF. The variable domain in full, completed from reference TRBV7-6 and TRBJ2-1, reads GAGVSQSPRYKVTKRGQDVALRCDPISGHVSLYWYRQALGQGPEFLTYFNYEAQQDKSGLPNDRFSAERPEGSISTLTIQRTEQRDSAMYRCASSLGPYNEQFFGPGTRLTVL.